The 27 T cell receptor beta chains below all came from one sample that was sequenced in a study of T cells in Graves' hyperthyroidism and ophthalmopathy. TCR beta CDR3 regions were amplified from RNA. With the HTBI primer set, the TCR CDR3 went through a first round of RT-PCR. Each CDR3 protein is one row after TCRdb ran MiXCR on the multiplex PCR reads. The top ten hold around 28% of the sample, which has hundreds of thousands of distinct CDR3 sequences, roughly 15% seen once. The sample comprised blood. The receptor source for this set is a woman between 18 and 29 years old with Graves' ophthalmopathy.

The genes are TRBV7-2 and TRBJ2-3; 7 bases align to TRBD2. Germline CDR1 is SGHTA and CDR2 is FQGNSA. The CDR3 has 14 amino acids. J lost 5 bases, V lost 1 base, and 3 bases had no gene match. The CDR3 region is CASSLVASGDTQYF. DNA of the CDR3: TGTGCCAGCAGCTTAGTAGCTAGCGGAGATACGCAGTATTTT. Drawing the rest from reference TRBV7-2 and TRBJ2-3, the complete variable domain is GAGVSQSPSNKVTEKGKDVELRCDPISGHTALYWYRQSLGQGLEFLIYFQGNSAPDKSGLPSDRFSAERTGGSVSTLTIQRTQQEDSAVYLCASSLVASGDTQYFGPGTRLTVL.

This rearrangement joins TRBV7-9 to TRBJ2-7, with 11 bases fitting TRBD2. The CDR3 contains 12 residues. The germline V gene encodes CDR1 SEHNR and CDR2 FQNEAQ (reference sequence). J gave up 11 bases and V 5 bases, and 5 bases lay outside the gene matches. The CDR3 loop reads CASSMTSGKEYF. DNA of the CDR3: TGTGCCAGCAGCATGACTAGCGGGAAGGAGTACTTC.

This clonotype was observed a handful of times. The V gene is TRBV20-1, the J gene TRBJ1-1; D might be TRBD1 (6 bases). CDR3 length: 15 residues. V was shortened by 1 base and J by 0 bases, with 12 bases between the two germline ends. Looked up from germline, CDR1 is DFQATT and CDR2 is SNEGSKA (reference sequence). CDR3 loop: CSARVPGALNTEAFF. The CDR3 nucleotides read TGCAGTGCTAGAGTTCCGGGGGCGCTGAACACTGAAGCTTTCTTT.

Notes on this clonotype: Its ends do not fully match the called genes, so a read error is possible. V is TRBV24-1 and J is TRBJ1-3, with 8 bases aligning to TRBD1. The CDR3 sequence is 16 residues long. Germline CDR1 is KGHDR and CDR2 is SFDVKD. The CDR3 bases are TGTGCCACCAGTGACCCCCGGACAGGGTCAGGAACCACCATATATTTT. Translation gives CATSDPRTGSGTTIYF.

In this sample, this clonotype turned up many times. V gene TRBV13 combines with J gene TRBJ2-7, with 8 bases identical to TRBD2. Germline loops: CDR1 PRHDT, CDR2 FYEKMQ (reference sequence). The CDR3 covers 15 residues. The ends lost 5 bases at V and 2 bases at J; junction bases unmatched: 8. The CDR3 loop is CASSPGLGFAYEQYF. Here the CDR3 DNA reads TGTGCCAGCAGCCCGGGACTAGGTTTCGCCTACGAGCAGTACTTC.

V gene TRBV19 combines with J gene TRBJ1-1; 10 bases are a match to TRBD1. Trimming took 3 bases from V and 6 from J; bases not matched to a gene: 4. CDR1 and CDR2 (germline): LNHDA, SQIVND (reference sequence). CDR3 length: 14 residues. In DNA, the CDR3 is TGTGCCAGTAGTATCGACAGGGGGCTTCCTGAAGCTTTCTTT. Protein: CASSIDRGLPEAFF.

Points on this clonotype: Just one base apart from a much larger clone, this may be a read error. The V gene is TRBV13, the J gene TRBJ2-4; D is perhaps TRBD1 or TRBD2 (5 bases each). V was cut by 4 bases and J by 3 bases, with 10 bases left in between. CDR3 length equals 14 residues. From germline, CDR1 is PRHDT and CDR2 FYEKMQ (reference sequence). CDR3 amino acids: CASSSGRNKNIQYF. The CDR3 DNA reads as TGTGCCAGCAGCTCGGGACGGAACAAAAACATTCAGTACTTC.

This chain links TRBV13 with TRBJ1-1; 7 bases are a match to TRBD1. Germline V gives CDR1 PRHDT, CDR2 FYEKMQ (reference sequence). Trimming removed 2 bases from V and 6 bases from J; junction bases left unmatched: 9. This CDR3 is built from 15 residues. DNA of the CDR3: TGTGCCAGCAGCTTATCCCGGACAGGAACGGCTGAAGCTTTCTTT. Protein sequence: CASSLSRTGTAEAFF.

A note on this clonotype: At one end the junction does not follow the germline gene, possibly because of a read error. The rearrangement joins TRBV4-1 to TRBJ2-1, with 13 positions matching TRBD2. CDR1 MGHRA and CDR2 YSYEKL come from the germline V gene. The CDR3 is made up of 16 amino acids. The CDR3 loop is CTSSQGDGLAGAEQFF. The CDR3 DNA is TGCACCAGCAGCCAAGGAGACGGACTAGCGGGGGCTGAGCAGTTCTTC.

This clonotype was observed many times. V usage is TRBV27 and J usage is TRBJ2-1; tentative D call: TRBD1 (5 bases). Trimming left V 0 bases short and J 9 bases short, with 24 bases between. The V gene's germline CDR1 is MNHEY and CDR2 SMNVEV (reference sequence). CDR3 size: 18 residues. In nucleotides, the CDR3 is TGTGCCAGCAGTTTATCGATAACGAGAACAGTCCAGGGCCCTGAGCAGTTCTTC. Its translation is CASSLSITRTVQGPEQFF.

V and J are TRBV3-1 and TRBJ1-1; TRBD1 might be the D (6 bases). This CDR3 has 14 amino acids. Germline V gene sequence: CDR1 LGHDT, CDR2 YNNKEL (reference sequence). V was cut by 1 base and J by 5 bases, with 11 bases left in between. CDR3 region: CASSQVSGATEAFF. CDR3 coding DNA: TGTGCCAGCAGCCAAGTATCGGGGGCGACTGAAGCTTTCTTT.

A note on this clonotype: A much larger clonotype is one base distant, so this may be a read error. Because it lacks the conserved phenylalanine or tryptophan at the end, this CDR3 is likely a read error. The J gene is TRBJ1-2, the V gene TRBV28; 7 bases fit TRBD1. There are 15 residues in the CDR3. In germline, CDR1 is MDHEN, CDR2 SYDVKM. V lost 6 bases and J lost 4; bases outside the gene matches: 11. The CDR3 protein is CASSQGGFWGYGYTL. Here the CDR3 DNA reads TGTGCCAGCAGCCAAGGGGGCTTTTGGGGCTATGGCTACACCCTC.

Remarks on this clonotype: Possible read error: a much larger clone is one base away. The CDR3 does not end in the conserved phenylalanine or tryptophan, so this is likely a read error. The chain links TRBV7-9 to TRBJ2-5; 12 bases fit TRBD2. The CDR3 is made up of 15 amino acids. Per germline, CDR1 SEHNR and CDR2 FQNEAQ (reference sequence). V shed 4 bases and J 5 bases; nucleotides not matched to a gene: 5. The CDR3 is CASSSTSGGVETQYL. CDR3 in DNA: TGTGCCAGCAGCTCGACTAGCGGGGGAGTGGAGACCCAGTACCTC.

This sequence joins TRBV20-1 and TRBJ2-7; 9 positions agree with TRBD2. Unmatched junction bases numbered 2, after V lost 2 bases and J lost 0 bases. This CDR3 has 14 amino acids. Germline-derived CDR1 and CDR2 are DFQATT and SNEGSKA (reference sequence). The CDR3 here is CSARPGLASYEQYF. The CDR3 DNA follows: TGCAGTGCTAGACCGGGACTAGCCTCCTACGAGCAGTACTTC.

At least ten counts were recorded for this clonotype. DNA of the CDR3: TGTGCCAGCAGTGAAGAGGGGACAGGGACTTACGAGCAGTACTTC. Its translation: CASSEEGTGTYEQYF. This sequence joins TRBV25-1 and TRBJ2-7; 9 nucleotides line up with TRBD1. With V trimmed by 2 bases and J by 4 bases, 6 bases remained unmatched. Germline V gives CDR1 MGHDK, CDR2 SYGVNS. The length of the CDR3 is 15 residues.

This clonotype was observed many times. The chain carries TRBV27 and TRBJ2-7; 9 bases are a match to TRBD2. CDR1 is MNHEY, CDR2 SMNVEV, per germline (reference sequence). The ends lost 9 bases at V and 4 bases at J; junction bases unmatched: 13. This CDR3 is 15 amino acids long. The chain's CDR3 is CASQVVASGIYEQYF. The CDR3 region has the DNA TGTGCCAGTCAGGTTGTGGCTAGCGGGATTTACGAGCAGTACTTC.

Of note for this clonotype: One junction end does not reproduce the germline sequence, and a read error may be involved. The V call is TRBV24-1, the J call TRBJ2-1, with D perhaps TRBD2 (7 bases). This CDR3 contains 16 residues. Per germline, CDR1 KGHDR and CDR2 SFDVKD. CDR3 sequence reads: CAASDSAGGHYNEQFF. The CDR3 DNA reads TGTGCCGCCAGTGACTCCGCCGGGGGGCACTACAATGAGCAGTTCTTC.

This clonotype was seen ten or more times. The gene calls are TRBV10-3 and TRBJ2-7; 8 bases fit TRBD2. The CDR3 extends over 15 amino acids. Germline V CDR1 and CDR2: ENHRY, SYGVKD. The ends lost 6 bases at V and 6 bases at J; junction bases unmatched: 13. Here the CDR3 DNA reads TGTGCCATCAGAACGGGACTAGTAACGTCAAGCGAGCAGTACTTC. It encodes CAIRTGLVTSSEQYF.

As concerns this clonotype: Just one base apart from a much larger clone, this may be a read error. This chain uses TRBV10-1 with TRBJ2-5, with 8 bases identical to TRBD2. Looked up from germline, CDR1 is WNHNN and CDR2 is SYGVQD (reference sequence). The CDR3 sequence is 16 residues long. The CDR3 DNA reads as TGCGCCAGCAGTGACGGTAGTAGCGGGGACCAAGAGGCCCAGTACTTC. This gives the protein CASSDGSSGDQEAQYF.

This clonotype was counted ten times or more. V gene TRBV9 combines with J gene TRBJ1-1, with D perhaps matching TRBD1 (5 bases). Germline CDR1 and CDR2: SGDLS and YYNGEE. The CDR3 covers 13 residues. Trimming removed 4 bases from V and 10 bases from J, with 17 bases in between. CDR3 residues: CASSPEGRGLAFF. For the CDR3, the DNA is TGTGCCAGCAGCCCCGAGGGGAGGGGTTTAGCTTTCTTT.

This chain uses TRBV28 with TRBJ2-2, with D possibly matching TRBD2 (6 bases). V was pared by 8 bases and J by 7 bases, with 20 bases between. CDR1 MDHEN and CDR2 SYDVKM come from the germline V gene. CDR3 length: 15 residues. In nucleotides, the CDR3 is TGTGCCAGCCTCGGTGGGTACGGGGGTATCGGGGAGCTGTTTTTT. Amino acids: CASLGGYGGIGELFF.

The J gene is TRBJ2-2, the V gene TRBV10-1; 7 nucleotides line up with TRBD1. V shed 5 bases, J shed 6 bases, and the junction held 6 bases outside the gene matches. The CDR3 is made up of 14 amino acids. CDR1 is WNHNN, CDR2 SYGVQD, per germline (reference sequence). The CDR3 coding sequence is TGCGCCAGCAGTCCCGGGACAGTGGCCGGGGAGCTGTTTTTT. This gives the protein CASSPGTVAGELFF.

This clonotype was found many times. This rearrangement joins TRBV20-1 to TRBJ1-2; D unresolved. V shed 0 bases and J shed 4 bases, with 9 bases lying between them. Looked up from germline, CDR1 is DFQATT and CDR2 is SNEGSKA (reference sequence). The length of the CDR3 is 13 residues. The CDR3 protein is CSARDEGSYGYTF. The CDR3 region has the DNA TGCAGTGCTAGAGATGAGGGTAGCTATGGCTACACCTTC.

This clonotype appeared many times. The chain carries TRBV18 and TRBJ2-7; the D is unclear. CDR1 is KGHSH and CDR2 is LQKENI in the germline V gene. The CDR3 covers 13 residues. Trimming cost V 0 bases and J 9 bases, with 12 bases left between them. For the CDR3, the DNA is TGTGCCAGCTCACCACCGGACGCTAAGGGGCAGTACTTC. It is translated as CASSPPDAKGQYF.

The chain employs TRBV10-3 and TRBJ1-2; no reliable D call. V was shortened by 3 bases and J by 1 base, with 6 bases between the two germline ends. The CDR3 is 13 residues long. CDR1 is ENHRY, CDR2 SYGVKD, per germline. CDR3 region: CAISDSNNYGYTF. The CDR3 DNA reads TGTGCCATCAGTGACAGTAATAACTATGGCTACACCTTC.

This clonotype was counted at least ten times. The rearrangement uses TRBV20-1 and TRBJ1-1, with 7 positions matching TRBD1. This CDR3 is 18 amino acids long. Germline-derived CDR1 and CDR2 are DFQATT and SNEGSKA (reference sequence). V dropped 3 bases and J dropped 6; count of bases not matched to a gene: 22. The CDR3 loop reads CSASLRGVTGVVGPEAFF. CDR3 DNA sequence: TGCAGTGCTAGTCTCCGCGGGGTTACAGGGGTTGTTGGTCCTGAAGCTTTCTTT.

This clonotype was counted ten times or more. The genes are TRBV28 and TRBJ1-1; 9 bases match TRBD1. The CDR3 is 13 residues long. V trimming: 2 bases; J trimming: 11 bases; junction bases outside the gene matches: 6. CDR1 is MDHEN and CDR2 is SYDVKM in the germline V gene. CDR3 DNA: TGTGCCAGCAGTTTAGTCGAGACAGGGGGGGCTTTCTTT. Protein sequence: CASSLVETGGAFF.